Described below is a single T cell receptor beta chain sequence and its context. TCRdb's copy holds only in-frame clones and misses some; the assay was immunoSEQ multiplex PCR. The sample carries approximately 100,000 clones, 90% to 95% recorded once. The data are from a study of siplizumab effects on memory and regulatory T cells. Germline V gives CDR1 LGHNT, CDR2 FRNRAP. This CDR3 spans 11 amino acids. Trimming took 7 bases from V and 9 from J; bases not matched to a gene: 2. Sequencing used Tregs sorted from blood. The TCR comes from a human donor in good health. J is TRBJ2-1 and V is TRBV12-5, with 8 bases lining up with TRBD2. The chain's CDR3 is CASAREGEQFF. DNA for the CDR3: TGTGCTAGTGCCCGGGAGGGTGAGCAGTTCTTC.